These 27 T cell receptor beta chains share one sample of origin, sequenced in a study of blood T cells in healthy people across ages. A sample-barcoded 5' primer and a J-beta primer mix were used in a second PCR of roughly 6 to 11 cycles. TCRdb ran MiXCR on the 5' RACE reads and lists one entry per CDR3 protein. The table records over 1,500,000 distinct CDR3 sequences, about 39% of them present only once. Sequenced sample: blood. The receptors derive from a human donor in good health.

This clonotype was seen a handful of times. DNA for the CDR3: TGTGCCAGCAGTTTCTCTCTAGCGGGGGGTGAGCAGTTCTTC. This codes for CASSFSLAGGEQFF. The rearrangement links TRBV28 to TRBJ2-1, with TRBD2 identical over 11 bases. The germline V gene encodes CDR1 MDHEN and CDR2 SYDVKM. Losses at the gene ends were 3 bases for V and 9 bases for J; bases not matched to a gene: 4. The CDR3 contains 14 residues.

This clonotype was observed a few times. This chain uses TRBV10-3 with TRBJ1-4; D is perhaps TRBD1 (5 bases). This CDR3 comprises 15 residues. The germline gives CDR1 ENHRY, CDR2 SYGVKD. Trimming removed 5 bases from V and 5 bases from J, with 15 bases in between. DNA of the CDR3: TGTGCCATCAGTACAACGACAGAAAGCAATGAAAAACTGTTTTTT. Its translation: CAISTTTESNEKLFF.

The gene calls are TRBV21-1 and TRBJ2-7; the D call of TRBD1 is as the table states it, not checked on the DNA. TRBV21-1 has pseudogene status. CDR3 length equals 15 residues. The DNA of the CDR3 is TGTGCCAGCAGCAAAGCCGGGACACGCTCCTACGAGCAGTACTTC. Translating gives CASSKAGTRSYEQYF.

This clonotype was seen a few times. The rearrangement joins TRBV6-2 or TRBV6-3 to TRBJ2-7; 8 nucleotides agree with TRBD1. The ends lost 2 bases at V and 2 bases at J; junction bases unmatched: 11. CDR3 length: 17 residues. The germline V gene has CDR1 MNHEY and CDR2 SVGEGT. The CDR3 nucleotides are TGTGCCAGCAGTTACCCAATAGGACAGGGCCTTCCCTACGAGCAGTACTTC. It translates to CASSYPIGQGLPYEQYF.

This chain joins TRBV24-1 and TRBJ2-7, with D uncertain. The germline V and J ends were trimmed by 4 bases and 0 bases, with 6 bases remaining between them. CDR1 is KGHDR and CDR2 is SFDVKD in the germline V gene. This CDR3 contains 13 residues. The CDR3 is CATSDGFSYEQYF. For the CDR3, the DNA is TGTGCCACCAGTGACGGTTTCTCCTACGAGCAGTACTTC.

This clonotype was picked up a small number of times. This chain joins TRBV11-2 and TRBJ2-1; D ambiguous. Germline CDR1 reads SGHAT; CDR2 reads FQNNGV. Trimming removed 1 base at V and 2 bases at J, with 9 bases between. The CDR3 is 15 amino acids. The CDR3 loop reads CASSLGSLAYNEQFF. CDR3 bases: TGTGCCAGCAGCTTAGGATCGCTTGCCTACAATGAGCAGTTCTTC.

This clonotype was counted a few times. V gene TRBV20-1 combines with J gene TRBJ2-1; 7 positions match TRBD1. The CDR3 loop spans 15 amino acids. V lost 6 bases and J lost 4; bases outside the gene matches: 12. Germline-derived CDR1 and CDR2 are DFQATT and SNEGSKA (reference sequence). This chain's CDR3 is CSAPLTGRLYNEQFF. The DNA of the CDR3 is TGCAGTGCCCCTCTGACAGGGCGATTATACAATGAGCAGTTCTTC.

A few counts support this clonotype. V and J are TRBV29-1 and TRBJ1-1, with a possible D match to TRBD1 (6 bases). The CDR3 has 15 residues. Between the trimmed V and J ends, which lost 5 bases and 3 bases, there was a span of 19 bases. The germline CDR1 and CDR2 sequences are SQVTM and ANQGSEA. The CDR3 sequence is CSVTDRGSGDTEAFF. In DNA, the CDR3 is TGCAGCGTTACGGACAGAGGGAGTGGGGACACTGAAGCTTTCTTT.

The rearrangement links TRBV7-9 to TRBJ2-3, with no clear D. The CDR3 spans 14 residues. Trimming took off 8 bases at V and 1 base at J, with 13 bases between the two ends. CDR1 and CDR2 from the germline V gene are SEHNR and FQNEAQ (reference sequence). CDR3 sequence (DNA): TGTGCCAGCGTCACTCCCGAGGGCACAGATACGCAGTATTTT. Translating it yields CASVTPEGTDTQYF.

In DNA, the CDR3 is TGTGCCAGCAGCCAAGATAAGGAGGCTTACTATGGCTACACCTTC. Protein: CASSQDKEAYYGYTF. The V gene is TRBV14, the J gene TRBJ1-2; D is undetermined. CDR1 SGHDN and CDR2 FVKESK come from the germline V gene. This CDR3 has 15 residues. V lost 0 bases to trimming and J lost 3 bases, with 11 bases between them.

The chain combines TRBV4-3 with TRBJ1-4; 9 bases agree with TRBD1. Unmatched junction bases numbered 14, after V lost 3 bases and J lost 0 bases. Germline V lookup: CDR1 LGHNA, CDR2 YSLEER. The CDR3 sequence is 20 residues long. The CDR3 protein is CASSQGPQGQGRATNEKLFF. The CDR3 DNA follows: TGCGCCAGCAGCCAGGGCCCCCAGGGACAGGGTCGAGCAACTAATGAAAAACTGTTTTTT.

The CDR3 loop is CSARHGEQFF. The CDR3 DNA reads TGCAGTGCTAGACACGGTGAGCAGTTCTTC. The gene calls are TRBV20-1 and TRBJ2-1, with no clear D. V lost 2 bases to trimming and J lost 9 bases, with 5 bases between them. Germline-derived CDR1 and CDR2 are DFQATT and SNEGSKA (reference sequence). The CDR3 extends over 10 amino acids.

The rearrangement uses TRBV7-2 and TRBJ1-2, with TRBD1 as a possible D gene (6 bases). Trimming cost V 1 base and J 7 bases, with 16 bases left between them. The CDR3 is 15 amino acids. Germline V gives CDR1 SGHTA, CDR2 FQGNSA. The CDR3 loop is CASSLVFGGRAGYTF. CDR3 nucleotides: TGTGCCAGCAGCTTAGTCTTTGGGGGGCGGGCTGGCTACACCTTC.

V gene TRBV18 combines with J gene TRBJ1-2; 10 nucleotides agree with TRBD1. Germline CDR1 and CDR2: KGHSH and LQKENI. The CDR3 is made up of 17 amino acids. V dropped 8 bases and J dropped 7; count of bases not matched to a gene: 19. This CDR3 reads CASPGTGDGSLPSGYTF. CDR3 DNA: TGTGCCAGCCCCGGGACAGGGGACGGGTCGCTCCCCAGTGGCTACACCTTC.

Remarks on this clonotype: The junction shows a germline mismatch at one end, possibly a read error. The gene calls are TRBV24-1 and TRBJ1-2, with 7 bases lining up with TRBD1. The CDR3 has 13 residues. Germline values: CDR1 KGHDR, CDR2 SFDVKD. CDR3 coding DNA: TGTGCCACCAGTGACTACAGGGGCAGTGGCCACACCTTC. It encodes CATSDYRGSGHTF.

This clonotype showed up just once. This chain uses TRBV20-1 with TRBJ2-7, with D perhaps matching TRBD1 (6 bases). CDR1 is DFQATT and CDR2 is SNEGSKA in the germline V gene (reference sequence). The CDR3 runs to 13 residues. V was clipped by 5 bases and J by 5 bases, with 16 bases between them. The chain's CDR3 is CSAEQLGGNEQYF. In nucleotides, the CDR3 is TGCAGTGCTGAACAACTTGGGGGCAACGAGCAGTACTTC.

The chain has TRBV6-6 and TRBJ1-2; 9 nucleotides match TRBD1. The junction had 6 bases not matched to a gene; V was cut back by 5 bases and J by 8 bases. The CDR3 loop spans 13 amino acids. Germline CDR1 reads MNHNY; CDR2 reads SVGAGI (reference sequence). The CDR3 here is CASSPTGGKGYTF. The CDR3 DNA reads TGTGCCAGCAGTCCCACAGGGGGCAAGGGCTACACCTTC.

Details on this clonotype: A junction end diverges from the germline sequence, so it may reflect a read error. CDR3 amino acids: CAISESGGYNGQFF. CDR3 nucleotide sequence: TGTGCCATCAGTGAGTCTGGAGGATACAATGGGCAGTTCTTC. This chain uses TRBV10-3 with TRBJ2-1; tentatively, D is TRBD2 (5 bases). Germline V gives CDR1 ENHRY, CDR2 SYGVKD. This CDR3 is 14 amino acids long.

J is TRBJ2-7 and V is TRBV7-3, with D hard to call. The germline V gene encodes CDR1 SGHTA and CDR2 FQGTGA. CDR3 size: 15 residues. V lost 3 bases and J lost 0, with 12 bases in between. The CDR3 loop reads CASSFGPSSSYEQYF. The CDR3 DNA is TGTGCCAGCAGCTTCGGACCCTCGAGCTCCTACGAGCAGTACTTC. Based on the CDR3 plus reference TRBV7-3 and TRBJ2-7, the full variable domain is GAGVSQTPSNKVTEKGKYVELRCDPISGHTALYWYRQSLGQGPEFLIYFQGTGAADDSGLPNDRFFAVRPEGSVSTLKIQRTERGDSAVYLCASSFGPSSSYEQYFGPGTRLTVT.

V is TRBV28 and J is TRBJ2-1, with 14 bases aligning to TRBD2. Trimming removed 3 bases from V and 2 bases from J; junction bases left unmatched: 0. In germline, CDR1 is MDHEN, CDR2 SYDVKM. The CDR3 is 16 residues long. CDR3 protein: CASSLTSGGAYNEQFF. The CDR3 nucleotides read TGTGCCAGCAGTTTGACTAGCGGGGGGGCCTACAATGAGCAGTTCTTC.

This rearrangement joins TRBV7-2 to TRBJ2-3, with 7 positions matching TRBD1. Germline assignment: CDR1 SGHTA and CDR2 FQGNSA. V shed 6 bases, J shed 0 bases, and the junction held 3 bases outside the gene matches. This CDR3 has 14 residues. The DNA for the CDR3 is TGTGCCAGCAGGTGGGGACAGAGCACAGATACGCAGTATTTT. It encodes CASRWGQSTDTQYF.

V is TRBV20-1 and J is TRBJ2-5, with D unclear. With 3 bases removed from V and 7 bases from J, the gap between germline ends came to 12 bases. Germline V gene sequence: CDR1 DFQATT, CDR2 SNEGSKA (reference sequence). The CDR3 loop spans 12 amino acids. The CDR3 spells CSASFPERTQYF. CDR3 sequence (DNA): TGCAGTGCTAGTTTTCCCGAGAGGACCCAGTACTTC.

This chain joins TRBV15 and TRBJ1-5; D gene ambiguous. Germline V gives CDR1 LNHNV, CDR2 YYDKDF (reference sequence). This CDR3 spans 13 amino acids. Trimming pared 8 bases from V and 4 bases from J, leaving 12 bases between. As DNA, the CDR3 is TGTGCCACCGGGGTTGGCAGGAATCAGCCCCAGCATTTT. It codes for CATGVGRNQPQHF.

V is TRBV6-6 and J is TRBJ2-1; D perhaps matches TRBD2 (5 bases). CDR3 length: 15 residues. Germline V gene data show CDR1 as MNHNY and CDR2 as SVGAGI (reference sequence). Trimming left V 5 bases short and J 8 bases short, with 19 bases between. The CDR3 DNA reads TGTGCCAGCAGTAAACAAAGAGGGATCAGCGATGAGCAGTTCTTC. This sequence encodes CASSKQRGISDEQFF.

CDR3 residues: CASSSRNNRGGYNEQFF. The DNA of the CDR3 is TGCGCCAGCAGCTCCCGAAACAACAGGGGAGGCTACAATGAGCAGTTCTTC. The chain joins TRBV5-1 to TRBJ2-1, with D perhaps matching TRBD1 (7 bases). Germline CDR1 reads SGHRS; CDR2 reads YFSETQ. This CDR3 is 17 amino acids long. V lost 3 bases and J lost 3, with 19 bases in between.

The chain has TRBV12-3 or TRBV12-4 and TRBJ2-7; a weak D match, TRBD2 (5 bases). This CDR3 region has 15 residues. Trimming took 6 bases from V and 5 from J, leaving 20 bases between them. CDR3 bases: TGTGCCAGCAGCCGGACCGGACTGGGAGCACACGAGCAGTACTTC. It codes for CASSRTGLGAHEQYF.

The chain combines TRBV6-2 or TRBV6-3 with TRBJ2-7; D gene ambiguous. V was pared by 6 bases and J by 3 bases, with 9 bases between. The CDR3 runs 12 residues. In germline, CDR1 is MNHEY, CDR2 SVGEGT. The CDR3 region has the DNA TGTGCCAGCAGGAAACAGTACTACGAGCAGTACTTC. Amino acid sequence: CASRKQYYEQYF.